This TCR beta chain was profiled in a study of PD-1 blockade in classical Hodgkin lymphoma. Overall study results and limits: Exclusion covered patients beginning nivolumab under 1 year post-ASCT. Newly diagnosed patients had baseline TCR diversity that was reportedly lower than that of healthy donors.

This clone was seen once. Its antigen remains unknown. Time point indicated: cycle 4 day 1 (C4D1), after around six weeks of nivolumab. Brentuximab vedotin exposure varied, and every patient relapsed after autologous stem cell transplantation. Progressive disease, partial response or complete response was each patient's best response. CDR3 length equals 16 residues. V lost 4 bases, J lost 0 bases, and 12 bases lay in between. CDR1 and CDR2 from the germline V gene are SNHLY and FYNNEI. Generated by immunoSEQ multiplex PCR, the TCRdb table keeps only in-frame clones and is missing some. The data show under 80,000 clones, around nine tenths seen once.

V and J are TRBV2 and TRBJ2-2, with unresolved D. This TCR was sampled from a human donor with classical Hodgkin lymphoma. The sample here was peripheral blood mononuclear cells (PBMCs), taken before the fourth cycle of nivolumab. CDR3 sequence: CASSVITLTNTGELFF. The CDR3 nucleotides read TGTGCCAGCAGTGTAATAACTCTGACGAACACCGGGGAGCTGTTTTTT.